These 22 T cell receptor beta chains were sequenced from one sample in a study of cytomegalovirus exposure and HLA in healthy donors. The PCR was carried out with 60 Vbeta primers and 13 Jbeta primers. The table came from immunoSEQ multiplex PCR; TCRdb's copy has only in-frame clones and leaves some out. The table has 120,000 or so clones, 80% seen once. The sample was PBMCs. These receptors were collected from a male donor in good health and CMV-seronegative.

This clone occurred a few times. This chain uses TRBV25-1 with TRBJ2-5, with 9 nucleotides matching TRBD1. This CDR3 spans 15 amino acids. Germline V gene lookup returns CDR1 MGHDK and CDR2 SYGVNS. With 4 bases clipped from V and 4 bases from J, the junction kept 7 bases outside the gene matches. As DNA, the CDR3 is TGTGCCAGCAGTGGGGGGACAGGGAGGGGAGAGACCCAGTACTTC. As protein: CASSGGTGRGETQYF.

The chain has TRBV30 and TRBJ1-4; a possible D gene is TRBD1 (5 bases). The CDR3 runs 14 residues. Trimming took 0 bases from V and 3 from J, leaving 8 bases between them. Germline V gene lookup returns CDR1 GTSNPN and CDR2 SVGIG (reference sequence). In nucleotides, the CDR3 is TGTGCCTGGAGTGTAGGGGTTTCTAATGAAAAACTGTTTTTT. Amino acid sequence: CAWSVGVSNEKLFF.

Here the CDR3 DNA reads TGTGCCGTAGACAGAACTAATGAAAAACTGTTTTTT. It yields the protein CAVDRTNEKLFF. The chain links TRBV30 to TRBJ1-4; tentatively, D is TRBD1 (5 bases). CDR3 length: 12 amino acids. Germline loops: CDR1 GTSNPN, CDR2 SVGIG (reference sequence). The V end was cut by 8 bases, the J end by 1 base, with 8 bases between.

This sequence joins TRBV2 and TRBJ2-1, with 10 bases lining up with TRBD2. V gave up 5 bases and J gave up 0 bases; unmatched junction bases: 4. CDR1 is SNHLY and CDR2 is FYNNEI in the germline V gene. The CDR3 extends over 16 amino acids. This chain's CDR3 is CASSPRTSGSYNEQFF. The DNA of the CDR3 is TGTGCCAGCAGTCCCCGGACTAGCGGCTCCTACAATGAGCAGTTCTTC.

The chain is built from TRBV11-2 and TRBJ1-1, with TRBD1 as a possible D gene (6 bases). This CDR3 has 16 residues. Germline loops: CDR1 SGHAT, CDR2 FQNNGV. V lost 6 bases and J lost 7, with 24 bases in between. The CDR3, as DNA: TGTGCCAGCAGAACTATTGGACAGAGACTATTGAGTGAAGCTTTCTTT. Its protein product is CASRTIGQRLLSEAFF.

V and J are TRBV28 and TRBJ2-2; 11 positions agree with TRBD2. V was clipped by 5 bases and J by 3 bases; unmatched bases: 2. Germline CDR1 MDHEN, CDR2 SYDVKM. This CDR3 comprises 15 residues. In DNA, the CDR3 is TGTGCCAGCAGTCTAGCGGGGGGTGACACCGGGGAGCTGTTTTTT. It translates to CASSLAGGDTGELFF. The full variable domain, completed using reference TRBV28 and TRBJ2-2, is DVKVTQSSRYLVKRTGEKVFLECVQDMDHENMFWYRQDPGLGLRLIYFSYDVKMKEKGDIPEGYSVSREKKERFSLILESASTNQTSMYLCASSLAGGDTGELFFGEGSRLTVL.

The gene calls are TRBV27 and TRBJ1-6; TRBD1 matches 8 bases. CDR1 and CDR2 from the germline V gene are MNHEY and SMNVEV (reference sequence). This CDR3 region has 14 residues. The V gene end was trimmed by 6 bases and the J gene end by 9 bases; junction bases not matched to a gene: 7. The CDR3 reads CASRPGQVISPLHF. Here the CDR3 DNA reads TGTGCCAGCAGACCGGGACAGGTGATTTCACCCCTCCACTTT.

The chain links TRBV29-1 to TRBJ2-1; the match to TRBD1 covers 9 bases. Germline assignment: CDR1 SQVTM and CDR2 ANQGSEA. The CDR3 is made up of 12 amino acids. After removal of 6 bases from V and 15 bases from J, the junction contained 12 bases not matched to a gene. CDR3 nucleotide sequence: TGCAGCGTCAGATTCCCGACAGGGGGAACGTTCTTC. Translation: CSVRFPTGGTFF.

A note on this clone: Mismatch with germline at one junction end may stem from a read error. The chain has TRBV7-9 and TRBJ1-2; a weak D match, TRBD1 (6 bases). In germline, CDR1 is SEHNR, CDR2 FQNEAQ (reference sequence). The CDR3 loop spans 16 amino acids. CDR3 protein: CSSSLGQGRLDYGYTF. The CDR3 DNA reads TGTTCCAGCAGCTTAGGTCAGGGGCGTCTCGACTATGGCTACACCTTC.

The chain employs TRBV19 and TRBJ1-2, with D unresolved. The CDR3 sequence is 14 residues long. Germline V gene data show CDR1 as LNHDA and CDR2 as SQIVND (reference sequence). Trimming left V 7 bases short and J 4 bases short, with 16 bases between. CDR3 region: CASNKEGGSYGYTF. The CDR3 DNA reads TGTGCCAGTAACAAGGAAGGAGGGTCCTATGGCTACACCTTC.

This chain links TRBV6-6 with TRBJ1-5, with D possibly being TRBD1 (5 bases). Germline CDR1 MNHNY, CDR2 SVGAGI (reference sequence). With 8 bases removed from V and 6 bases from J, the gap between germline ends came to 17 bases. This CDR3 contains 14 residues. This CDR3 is CASLERQGGQPQHF. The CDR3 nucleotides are TGTGCCAGCCTTGAGAGGCAGGGAGGTCAGCCCCAGCATTTT.

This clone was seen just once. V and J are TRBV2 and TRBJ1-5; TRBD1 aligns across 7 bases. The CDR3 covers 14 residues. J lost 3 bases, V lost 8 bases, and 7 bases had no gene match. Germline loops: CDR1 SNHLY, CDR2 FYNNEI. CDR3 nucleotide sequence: TGTGCCAGCCGGGACAGTTATTCCAATCAGCCCCAGCATTTT. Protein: CASRDSYSNQPQHF.

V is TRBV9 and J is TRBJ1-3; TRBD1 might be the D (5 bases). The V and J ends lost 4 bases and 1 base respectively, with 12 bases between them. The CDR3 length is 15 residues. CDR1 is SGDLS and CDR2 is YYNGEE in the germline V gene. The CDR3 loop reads CASSPGHQSGNTIYF. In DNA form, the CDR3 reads TGTGCCAGCAGCCCCGGACACCAATCTGGAAACACCATATATTTT. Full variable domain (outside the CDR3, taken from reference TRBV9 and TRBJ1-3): DSGVTQTPKHLITATGQRVTLRCSPRSGDLSVYWYQQSLDQGLQFLIQYYNGEERAKGNILERFSAQQFPDLHSELNLSSLELGDSALYFCASSPGHQSGNTIYFGEGSWLTVV.

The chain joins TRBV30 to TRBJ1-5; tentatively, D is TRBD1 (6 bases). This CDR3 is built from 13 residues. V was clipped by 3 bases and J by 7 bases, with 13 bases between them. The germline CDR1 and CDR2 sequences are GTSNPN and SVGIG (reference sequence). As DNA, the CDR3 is TGTGCCTGGAGCCCTACGGGGGGCCAGCCCCAGCATTTT. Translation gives CAWSPTGGQPQHF.

DNA of the CDR3: TGCAGCACCACAGGGGTTAGTCTGGCCTACAATGAGCAGTTCTTC. Its translation: CSTTGVSLAYNEQFF. The J gene is TRBJ2-1, the V gene TRBV29-1; 7 bases are shared with TRBD1. Germline assignment: CDR1 SQVTM and CDR2 ANQGSEA. The CDR3 covers 15 residues. With 8 bases clipped from V and 2 bases from J, the junction kept 12 bases outside the gene matches.

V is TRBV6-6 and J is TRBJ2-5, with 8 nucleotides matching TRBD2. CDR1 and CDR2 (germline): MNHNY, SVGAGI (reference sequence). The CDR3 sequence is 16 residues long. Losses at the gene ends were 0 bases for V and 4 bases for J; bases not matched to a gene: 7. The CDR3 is CASSYSGGGRGETQYF. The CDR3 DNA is TGTGCCAGCAGTTACTCCGGGGGGGGGCGGGGAGAGACCCAGTACTTC.

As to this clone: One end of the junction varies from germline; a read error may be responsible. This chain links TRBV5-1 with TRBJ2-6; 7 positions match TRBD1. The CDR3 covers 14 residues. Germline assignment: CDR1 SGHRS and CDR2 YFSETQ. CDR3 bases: TGCGCCAGCAGCAAGGGGGCAATCGCCAACGGCCTGACTTTC. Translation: CASSKGAIANGLTF.

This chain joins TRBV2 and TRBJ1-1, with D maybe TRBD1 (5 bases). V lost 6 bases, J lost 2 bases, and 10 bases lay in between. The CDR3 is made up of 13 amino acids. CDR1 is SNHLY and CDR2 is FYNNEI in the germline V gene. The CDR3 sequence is CASRGEGNTEAFF. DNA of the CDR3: TGTGCCAGCAGGGGGGAGGGAAACACTGAAGCTTTCTTT.

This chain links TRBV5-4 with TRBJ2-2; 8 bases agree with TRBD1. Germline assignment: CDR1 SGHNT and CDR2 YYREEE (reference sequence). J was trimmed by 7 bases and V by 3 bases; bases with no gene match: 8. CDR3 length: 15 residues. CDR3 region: CASSYPSGQVGELFF. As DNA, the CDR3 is TGTGCCAGCAGCTACCCCTCGGGACAGGTCGGGGAGCTGTTTTTT.

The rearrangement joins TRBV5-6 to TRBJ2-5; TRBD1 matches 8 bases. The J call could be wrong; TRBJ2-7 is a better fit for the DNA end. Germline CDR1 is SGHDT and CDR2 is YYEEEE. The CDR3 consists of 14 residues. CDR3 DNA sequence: TGTGCCAGCACCCGGACAGGGAGCAGCTACGAGCAGTACTTC. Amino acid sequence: CASTRTGSSYEQYF.

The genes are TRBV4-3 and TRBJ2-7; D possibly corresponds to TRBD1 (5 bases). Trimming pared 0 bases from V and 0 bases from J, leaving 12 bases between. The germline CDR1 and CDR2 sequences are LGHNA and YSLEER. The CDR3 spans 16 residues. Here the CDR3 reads CASSQDNQGSSYEQYF. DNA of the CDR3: TGCGCCAGCAGCCAAGATAACCAGGGAAGCTCCTACGAGCAGTACTTC.

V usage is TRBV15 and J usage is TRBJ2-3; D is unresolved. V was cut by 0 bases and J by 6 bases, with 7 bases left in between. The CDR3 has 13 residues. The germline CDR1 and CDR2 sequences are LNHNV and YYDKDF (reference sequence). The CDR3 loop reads CATSRDLVDTQYF. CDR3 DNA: TGTGCCACCAGCAGAGATCTAGTGGATACGCAGTATTTT.